The present T cell receptor beta chain was sequenced within a study of response to subunit inactivated influenza vaccine. TCRdb re-analysed the RT-PCR reads in MiXCR, keeping a single row per CDR3 protein. The data show over 800,000 distinct CDR3 sequences, roughly 20% seen once. Of note for this clonotype: Antigen unknown.

General study results and limits: Only a handful of new T cells, the authors suggested, are recruited with each seasonal influenza vaccination.

The TCR originated in a man aged 50-59 years who received an inactivated influenza vaccine. This material consisted of PBMCs from blood, taken more than 4 days after vaccination.

In DNA form, the CDR3 reads TGCGCCAGCAGCTTAGACGGGACGGTTTACAATGAGCAGTTCTTC. This translates into CASSLDGTVYNEQFF. The chain has TRBV5-1 and TRBJ2-1, with D perhaps assigned TRBD1 or TRBD2 (5 bases each). V lost 2 bases and J 4 bases, leaving 13 bases between the germline ends. The CDR3 length is 15 residues. Germline loops: CDR1 SGHRS, CDR2 YFSETQ.